The next 32 T cell receptor beta chains were all read from a single sample in a study of post-analysis software for immune sequencing data. For these TCRs, the target antigens are not known. Findings and caveats of the study: Patients showed TRBV5-6, TRBV5-1 and TRBV20-1 among five TRBV segments more frequent than in controls.

TCR beta cDNA libraries included unique molecular identifiers. Via MiXCR, TCRdb re-called the PCR reads, giving one row per CDR3 protein. The sample holds hundreds of thousands of distinct CDR3 sequences, roughly 58% seen once. Specimen: blood. These receptor sequences come from a girl aged 5 to 17 with multiple sclerosis.

This clonotype has more than one count but fewer than ten. The rearrangement uses TRBV29-1 and TRBJ2-2, with 10 bases matching TRBD1. The V gene's germline CDR1 is SQVTM and CDR2 ANQGSEA. The CDR3 is 16 amino acids. V trimming: 7 bases; J trimming: 1 base; junction bases outside the gene matches: 9. CDR3 sequence (DNA): TGCAGCGCAAAGACAGGGGGCGCATGGAACACCGGGGAGCTGTTTTTT. It specifies CSAKTGGAWNTGELFF.

This clonotype was seen repeatedly, ten times or more. J is TRBJ1-6 and V is TRBV12-3 or TRBV12-4; the D gene is possibly TRBD1 (6 bases). The length of the CDR3 is 19 residues. V lost 2 bases and J 10 bases, leaving 27 bases between the germline ends. CDR3 in DNA: TGTGCCAGCAGTTTACTTATTCGACAGGACGCGTCTCGGTGGTCACCCCTCCACTTT. Translating it yields CASSLLIRQDASRWSPLHF.

The chain uses TRBV20-1 and TRBJ2-1; 15 positions match TRBD2. Germline V gives CDR1 DFQATT, CDR2 SNEGSKA (reference sequence). The CDR3 spans 19 residues. V trimming: 5 bases; J trimming: 3 bases; junction bases outside the gene matches: 14. CDR3 bases: TGCAGTGCTTATAGAGGGGGGGGACTAGCGGGAGGATACTACAATGAGCAGTTCTTC. This translates into CSAYRGGGLAGGYYNEQFF.

The chain carries TRBV7-9 and TRBJ2-1; D perhaps matches TRBD1 (5 bases). This CDR3 is 11 amino acids long. From germline, CDR1 is SEHNR and CDR2 FQNEAQ (reference sequence). Trimming stripped 6 bases from V and 12 bases from J, with 12 bases between. The CDR3 reads CASRGGAGQFF. DNA for the CDR3: TGTGCCAGCAGGGGTGGGGCCGGGCAGTTCTTC.

CDR3 in DNA: TGTGCCACCAGCAGTTGGGACAGGAATTCCTACGAGCAGTACTTC. Its translation is CATSSWDRNSYEQYF. The V gene is TRBV15, the J gene TRBJ2-7; 8 bases line up with TRBD1. Trimming cost V 3 bases and J 1 base; bases outside gene matches: 5. The CDR3 contains 15 residues. The germline V gene encodes CDR1 LNHNV and CDR2 YYDKDF (reference sequence).

This clonotype was seen only a few times. V and J are TRBV6-5 and TRBJ1-2; 10 bases fit TRBD1. Germline loops: CDR1 MNHEY, CDR2 SVGAGI. This CDR3 has 15 amino acids. V lost 2 bases and J lost 6; bases outside the gene matches: 6. The CDR3 DNA is TGTGCCAGCAGTTACAGGAGACAGGGGGCCCATGGCTACACCTTC. It encodes CASSYRRQGAHGYTF.

The chain carries TRBV20-1 and TRBJ2-3; no clear D gene. CDR1 is DFQATT, CDR2 SNEGSKA, per germline (reference sequence). Trimming shortened V by 5 bases and J by 1 base, and 19 bases separated the two germline ends. The CDR3 contains 16 residues. As DNA, the CDR3 is TGCAGTGCTGGAATACTAAGGACGGATGGCACAGATACGCAGTATTTT. Translated, it gives CSAGILRTDGTDTQYF.

This clonotype was seen a handful of times. The V gene is TRBV4-2, the J gene TRBJ2-5; D ambiguous. There are 13 residues in the CDR3. Trimming removed 0 bases from V and 4 bases from J, with 6 bases in between. Germline CDR1 LGHNA, CDR2 YNFKEQ. In DNA form, the CDR3 reads TGTGCCAGCAGCCAAGAGTTAGGAGAGACCCAGTACTTC. This translates into CASSQELGETQYF.

This chain connects TRBV6-5 to TRBJ2-3; tentatively, D is TRBD2 (6 bases). Deletions cut 2 bases from V and 6 bases from J, with 12 bases between. Germline V gene lookup returns CDR1 MNHEY and CDR2 SVGAGI. This CDR3 spans 14 amino acids. The CDR3 loop reads CASSYGGRTDTQYF. DNA for the CDR3: TGTGCCAGCAGTTACGGGGGGAGGACGGATACGCAGTATTTT.

The chain joins TRBV7-9 to TRBJ1-1; D uncertain. Between the trimmed V and J ends, which lost 1 base and 4 bases, there was a span of 10 bases. Germline V gene lookup returns CDR1 SEHNR and CDR2 FQNEAQ (reference sequence). The CDR3 totals 14 residues. For the CDR3, the DNA is TGTGCCAGCAGCTTAGGCCGATCGGGCACTGAAGCTTTCTTT. It codes for CASSLGRSGTEAFF.

J is TRBJ2-5 and V is TRBV6-1; unclear D gene. The germline V gene has CDR1 MNHNS and CDR2 SASEGT. V was clipped by 6 bases and J by 2 bases, with 10 bases between them. There are 13 residues in the CDR3. The CDR3 loop is CASRMRAQETQYF. The CDR3, as DNA: TGTGCCAGCAGGATGAGAGCACAAGAGACCCAGTACTTC.

The chain employs TRBV20-1 and TRBJ2-1, with 8 bases lining up with TRBD2. Germline trimming cut 6 bases from V and 6 bases from J; bases unmatched to any gene: 13. From germline, CDR1 is DFQATT and CDR2 SNEGSKA (reference sequence). The CDR3 loop spans 15 amino acids. CDR3 loop: CSATGSGGPGNEQFF. DNA of the CDR3: TGCAGTGCCACAGGGTCGGGGGGGCCTGGCAATGAGCAGTTCTTC.

The table lists this clonotype with a few counts. The gene calls are TRBV7-9 and TRBJ2-1; the D gene could be TRBD1 or TRBD2 (5 bases each). The CDR3 loop spans 15 amino acids. CDR1 is SEHNR, CDR2 FQNEAQ, per germline (reference sequence). Deletions cut 5 bases from V and 4 bases from J, with 15 bases between. DNA of the CDR3: TGTGCCAGCAGCCCCGGGACCTCCATATACAATGAGCAGTTCTTC. The encoded protein is CASSPGTSIYNEQFF.

J is TRBJ2-1 and V is TRBV7-9, with 7 nucleotides matching TRBD2. CDR3 size: 16 residues. Germline CDR1 and CDR2: SEHNR and FQNEAQ (reference sequence). The V gene end was trimmed by 10 bases and the J gene end by 2 bases; junction bases not matched to a gene: 14. The CDR3 loop is CAILTIRLAAYNEQFF. The CDR3 DNA reads TGTGCCATCCTTACAATACGGCTAGCGGCCTACAATGAGCAGTTCTTC.

This clonotype was counted at least ten times. Sequence at one end of the junction differs from germline and may be a read error. The rearrangement links TRBV5-1 to TRBJ2-1; D gene unclear. The CDR3 is 12 residues long. Looked up from germline, CDR1 is SGHRS and CDR2 is YFSETQ. This chain's CDR3 is CASSLNYNEQFF. The CDR3, as DNA: TGTGCCAGCAGCCTCAATTACAATGAGCAGTTCTTC.

The chain links TRBV20-1 to TRBJ2-5; D call uncertain. The CDR3 totals 13 residues. CDR1 and CDR2 from the germline V gene are DFQATT and SNEGSKA (reference sequence). The germline V and J ends were trimmed by 5 bases and 0 bases, with 10 bases remaining between them. The CDR3 DNA reads TGCAGTGCTGCGTCTGTAAACCAAGAGACCCAGTACTTC. This sequence encodes CSAASVNQETQYF.

A few counts support this clonotype. The chain carries TRBV5-1 and TRBJ2-7; D tentatively reads TRBD1 or TRBD2 (5 bases each). This CDR3 comprises 16 residues. Trimming stripped 0 bases from V and 0 bases from J, with 13 bases between. In germline, CDR1 is SGHRS, CDR2 YFSETQ. This CDR3 reads CASSLEGRTASYEQYF. Here the CDR3 DNA reads TGCGCCAGCAGCTTGGAGGGACGCACAGCCTCCTACGAGCAGTACTTC.

About this clonotype: The junction departs from germline at one end; a sequencing error may be responsible. The CDR3 protein is CASSALAGGLYSEQFF. The CDR3 DNA sequence: TGTGCCAGCAGCGCATTAGCGGGAGGGCTTTACAGTGAGCAGTTCTTC. The chain joins TRBV9 to TRBJ2-1, with 11 positions matching TRBD2. Germline V gene lookup returns CDR1 SGDLS and CDR2 YYNGEE. The length of the CDR3 is 16 residues.

The chain couples TRBV25-1 to TRBJ2-7, with 7 positions matching TRBD1. The V segment lost 1 base and the J segment 0 bases; nucleotides outside the gene matches: 3. The germline CDR1 and CDR2 sequences are MGHDK and SYGVNS. The CDR3 has 15 residues. The CDR3 sequence is CASSEWAGGSYEQYF. The CDR3 nucleotides are TGTGCCAGCAGTGAATGGGCAGGGGGCTCCTACGAGCAGTACTTC.

V and J are TRBV27 and TRBJ1-4, with 9 bases aligning to TRBD1. This CDR3 has 20 residues. J lost 4 bases, V lost 6 bases, and 21 bases had no gene match. From germline, CDR1 is MNHEY and CDR2 SMNVEV (reference sequence). The CDR3, as DNA: TGTGCCAGCAGCCTACTGGGGACTCCGGGACAGGGCCCTTTTAATGAAAAACTGTTTTTT. Its translation: CASSLLGTPGQGPFNEKLFF.

V is TRBV6-4 and J is TRBJ1-2; D is undetermined. There are 14 residues in the CDR3. The germline gives CDR1 MRHNA, CDR2 SNTAGT. Trimming shortened V by 0 bases and J by 8 bases, and 13 bases separated the two germline ends. The CDR3 loop reads CASSDSYKVGGYTF. Here the CDR3 DNA reads TGTGCCAGCAGTGACTCTTACAAGGTTGGCGGCTACACCTTC.

The chain employs TRBV20-1 and TRBJ2-7; tentative D call: TRBD2 (6 bases). The CDR3 is 15 residues long. The germline CDR1 and CDR2 sequences are DFQATT and SNEGSKA (reference sequence). Trimming took 6 bases from V and 5 from J, leaving 23 bases between them. This chain's CDR3 is CSAITGLPFVNEQYF. DNA for the CDR3: TGCAGTGCCATCACGGGACTCCCCTTTGTGAACGAGCAGTACTTC.

This rearrangement joins TRBV9 to TRBJ2-3; D is possibly TRBD2 (5 bases). Trimming left V 0 bases short and J 4 bases short, with 15 bases between. The CDR3 sequence is 16 residues long. Germline V gives CDR1 SGDLS, CDR2 YYNGEE. The CDR3 here is CASSVDGARRADTQYF. CDR3 DNA: TGTGCCAGCAGCGTAGACGGAGCCAGGCGGGCAGATACGCAGTATTTT.

The J gene is TRBJ2-1, the V gene TRBV20-1, with 10 nucleotides matching TRBD2. This CDR3 is 14 amino acids long. Trimming at V came to 2 bases and at J to 7 bases, leaving 5 bases not matched to a gene. The germline gives CDR1 DFQATT, CDR2 SNEGSKA (reference sequence). CDR3 sequence reads: CSARSGRAGNEQFF. The CDR3 DNA reads TGCAGTGCTAGAAGCGGGAGGGCCGGGAATGAGCAGTTCTTC.

There are a few counts of this clonotype. The V gene is TRBV20-1, the J gene TRBJ2-7; 8 nucleotides agree with TRBD2. The V segment lost 5 bases and the J segment 5 bases; nucleotides outside the gene matches: 14. Germline V lookup: CDR1 DFQATT, CDR2 SNEGSKA (reference sequence). This CDR3 has 15 residues. The CDR3 reads CSAHRYSSGGDEQYF. In DNA form, the CDR3 reads TGCAGTGCTCACCGGTATTCGAGCGGGGGAGACGAGCAGTACTTC.

This clonotype was seen a few times. V gene TRBV20-1 combines with J gene TRBJ2-1; 9 bases map to TRBD2. Germline lookup yields CDR1 DFQATT and CDR2 SNEGSKA (reference sequence). With 1 base clipped from V and 7 bases from J, the junction kept 5 bases outside the gene matches. The CDR3 extends over 14 amino acids. This CDR3 is CSARGLAARNEQFF. Written as DNA, the CDR3 is TGCAGTGCTAGAGGACTAGCGGCTAGGAATGAGCAGTTCTTC.

The V call is TRBV20-1, the J call TRBJ1-1; D might be TRBD1 (6 bases). The CDR3 runs to 15 residues. CDR1 DFQATT and CDR2 SNEGSKA come from the germline V gene (reference sequence). V shed 5 bases and J shed 0 bases, with 16 bases lying between them. The CDR3 nucleotides read TGCAGTGCTCGGGGGGTGGGGGGCGTGAACACTGAAGCTTTCTTT. It codes for CSARGVGGVNTEAFF.

This clonotype came up a few times. The chain is built from TRBV15 and TRBJ2-1; D is ambiguous. The V and J ends lost 2 bases and 0 bases respectively, with 17 bases between them. Germline values: CDR1 LNHNV, CDR2 YYDKDF (reference sequence). The CDR3 spans 18 residues. CDR3 amino acids: CATSRQVQARSSYNEQFF. CDR3 sequence (DNA): TGTGCCACCAGCAGACAAGTTCAAGCGCGGAGCTCCTACAATGAGCAGTTCTTC.

This clonotype was detected only a few times. V usage is TRBV27 and J usage is TRBJ2-5; 8 bases align to TRBD2. The DNA matches TRBJ2-7 better at its end, which makes the J call doubtful. The CDR3 runs to 15 residues. Germline CDR1 MNHEY, CDR2 SMNVEV (reference sequence). In nucleotides, the CDR3 is TGTGCCAGCAGCTCACCGGGACTAGGACGATACGAGCAGTACTTC. Encoded protein: CASSSPGLGRYEQYF.

The chain employs TRBV7-6 and TRBJ1-5, with 8 bases aligning to TRBD1. J gave up 5 bases and V 4 bases, and 7 bases lay outside the gene matches. This CDR3 region has 15 residues. Germline CDR1 and CDR2: SGHVS and FNYEAQ. CDR3 DNA sequence: TGTGCCAGCAGCTACAGGACAGGGCGGTATCAGCCCCAGCATTTT. This sequence encodes CASSYRTGRYQPQHF.

This sequence joins TRBV4-1 and TRBJ2-1; D unresolved. V gave up 2 bases and J gave up 2 bases, with 7 bases separating them. The CDR3 covers 14 residues. CDR1 and CDR2 from the germline V gene are MGHRA and YSYEKL. This CDR3 is CASSQSLPYNEQFF. CDR3 nucleotide sequence: TGCGCCAGCAGCCAATCCCTACCCTACAATGAGCAGTTCTTC.

The genes are TRBV6-4 and TRBJ2-3; D unclear. V lost 5 bases, J lost 3 bases, and 9 bases lay in between. Germline loops: CDR1 MRHNA, CDR2 SNTAGT. This CDR3 contains 13 residues. The CDR3 sequence is CASSPSDTDTQYF. DNA of the CDR3: TGTGCCAGCAGTCCCTCAGATACAGATACGCAGTATTTT.